This T cell receptor beta chain was recorded in a study of response to subunit inactivated influenza vaccine. Each CDR3 protein gets one entry after TCRdb re-called the RT-PCR reads with MiXCR. Of roughly 190,000 distinct CDR3 sequences listed, approximately 12% are singletons. The germline V gene encodes CDR1 MGHRA and CDR2 YSYEKL. CDR3 length: 14 amino acids. Turning to this clonotype: One base away lies a much larger clone, so this may be a sequencing read error.

Separately, the same data were catalogued under a study of T cells expressing NK-cell markers. Turning to that study: UMIs were included in TCR beta cDNA generated by 5'RACE template switching. Sorted CD3+CD56-NKG2C+, CD3+CD56+NKG2C+ and CD3+CD56+NKG2C- T cells supplied the TCR beta repertoires. One of the eight sequenced donors was seronegative, whereas the other seven were HCMV-seropositive. The study found dominant NKG2C+ clonotypes at about 1.0-7.0% of CD8+ T cells in about six donors.

This receptor was obtained from a man over 45 who received an inactivated influenza vaccine. The sequencing here drew on CD8+ T cells sorted from PBMCs, taken 12 days after vaccination. The chain joins TRBV4-1 to TRBJ2-1; tentatively, D is TRBD1 (5 bases). The CDR3 loop is CASGQVSGFNEQFF. The CDR3, as DNA: TGCGCCAGCGGCCAAGTTTCAGGGTTCAATGAGCAGTTCTTC.